This TCR beta chain emerged from a study of shared clonotypes between healthy human individuals. The germline V and J ends were trimmed by 10 bases and 8 bases, with 11 bases remaining between them. Germline lookup yields CDR1 LNHDA and CDR2 SQIVND (reference sequence). The CDR3 length is 11 residues. Those who donated were healthy HIV-negative adults, with no recent acute infections or vaccinations reported. The study drew all its donors from Caucasian adults living in Nashville, Tennessee. Data came from immunoSEQ multiplex PCR; TCRdb stores just in-frame clones and leaves some out. Among hundreds of thousands of clones listed, more than 60% were seen once.

The specimen sequenced was memory CD4+ T cells sorted from blood. Subset described: CD45RA-negative fraction. The receptor was isolated from a young man in good health. The genes are TRBV19 and TRBJ2-2, with D unresolved. Here the CDR3 DNA reads TGTGCCACCGAAACACGGGGGGAGCTGTTTTTT. Amino acids: CATETRGELFF.